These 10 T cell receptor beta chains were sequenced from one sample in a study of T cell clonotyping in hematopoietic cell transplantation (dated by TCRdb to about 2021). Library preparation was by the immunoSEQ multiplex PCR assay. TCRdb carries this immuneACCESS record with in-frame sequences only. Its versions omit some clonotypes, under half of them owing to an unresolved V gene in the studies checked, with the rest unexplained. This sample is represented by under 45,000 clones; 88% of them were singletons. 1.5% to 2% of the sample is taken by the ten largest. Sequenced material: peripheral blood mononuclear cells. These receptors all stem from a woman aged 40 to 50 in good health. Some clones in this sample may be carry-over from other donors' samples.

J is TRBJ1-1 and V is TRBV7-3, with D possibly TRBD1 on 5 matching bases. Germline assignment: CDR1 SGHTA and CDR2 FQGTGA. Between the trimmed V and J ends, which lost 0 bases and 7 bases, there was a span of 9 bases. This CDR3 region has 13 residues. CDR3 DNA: TGTGCCAGCAGCTTAACGCCGGACAATGAAGCTTTCTTT. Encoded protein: CASSLTPDNEAFF.

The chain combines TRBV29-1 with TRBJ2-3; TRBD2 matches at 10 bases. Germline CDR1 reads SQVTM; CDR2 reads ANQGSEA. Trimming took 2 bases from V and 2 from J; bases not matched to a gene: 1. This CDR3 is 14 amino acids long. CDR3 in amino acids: CSVETSGNTDTQYF. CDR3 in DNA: TGCAGCGTTGAAACTAGCGGGAACACAGATACGCAGTATTTT.

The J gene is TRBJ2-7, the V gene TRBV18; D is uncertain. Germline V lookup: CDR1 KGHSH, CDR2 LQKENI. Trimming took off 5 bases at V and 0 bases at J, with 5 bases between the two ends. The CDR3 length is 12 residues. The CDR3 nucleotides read TGTGCCAGCTCATCAAGCTCCTACGAGCAGTACTTC. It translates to CASSSSSYEQYF.

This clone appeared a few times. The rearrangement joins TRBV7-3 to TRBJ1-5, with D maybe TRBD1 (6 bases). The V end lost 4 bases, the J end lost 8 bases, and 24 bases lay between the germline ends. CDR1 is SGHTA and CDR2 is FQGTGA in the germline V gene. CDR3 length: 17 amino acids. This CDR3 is CASSSNKPGQANEPQHF. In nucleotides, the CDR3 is TGTGCCAGCAGCTCCAACAAACCGGGACAAGCGAATGAGCCCCAGCATTTT.

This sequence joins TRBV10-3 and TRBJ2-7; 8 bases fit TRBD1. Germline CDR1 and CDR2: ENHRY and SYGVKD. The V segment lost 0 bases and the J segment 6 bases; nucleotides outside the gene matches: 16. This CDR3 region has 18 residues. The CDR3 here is CAISESKGRGRSSSEQYF. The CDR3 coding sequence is TGTGCCATCAGTGAGTCGAAGGGCAGGGGGCGCTCATCTAGCGAGCAGTACTTC.

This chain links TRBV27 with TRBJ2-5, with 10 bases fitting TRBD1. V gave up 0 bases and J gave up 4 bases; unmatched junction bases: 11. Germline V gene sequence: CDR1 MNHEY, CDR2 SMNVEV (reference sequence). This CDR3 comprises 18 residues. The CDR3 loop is CASSLSPRTGGIGETQYF. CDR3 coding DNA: TGTGCCAGCAGTTTATCCCCTCGGACAGGGGGTATCGGAGAGACCCAGTACTTC.

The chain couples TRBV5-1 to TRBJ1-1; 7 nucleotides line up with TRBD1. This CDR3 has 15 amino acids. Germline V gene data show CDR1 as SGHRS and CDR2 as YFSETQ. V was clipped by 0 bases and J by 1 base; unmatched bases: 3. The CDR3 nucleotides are TGCGCCAGCAGCTTGGCCACAGGGGCGAACACTGAAGCTTTCTTT. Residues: CASSLATGANTEAFF.

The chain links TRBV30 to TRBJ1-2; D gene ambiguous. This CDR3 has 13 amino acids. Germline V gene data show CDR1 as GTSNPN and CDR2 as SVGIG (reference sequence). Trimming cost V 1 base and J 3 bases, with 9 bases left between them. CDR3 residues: CAWSEDGHYGYTF. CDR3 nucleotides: TGTGCCTGGAGTGAGGACGGGCACTATGGCTACACCTTC. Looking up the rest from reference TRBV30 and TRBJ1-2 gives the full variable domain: SQTIHQWPATLVQPVGSPLSLECTVEGTSNPNLYWYRQAAGRGLQLLFYSVGIGQISSEVPQNLSASRPQDRQFILSSKKLLLSDSGFYLCAWSEDGHYGYTFGSGTRLTVV.

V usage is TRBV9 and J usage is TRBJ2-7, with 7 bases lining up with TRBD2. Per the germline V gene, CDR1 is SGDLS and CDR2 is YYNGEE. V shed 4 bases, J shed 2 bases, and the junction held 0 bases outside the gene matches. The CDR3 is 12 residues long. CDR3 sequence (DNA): TGTGCCAGCAGCCGGGGGGCCTACGAGCAGTACTTC. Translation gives CASSRGAYEQYF.

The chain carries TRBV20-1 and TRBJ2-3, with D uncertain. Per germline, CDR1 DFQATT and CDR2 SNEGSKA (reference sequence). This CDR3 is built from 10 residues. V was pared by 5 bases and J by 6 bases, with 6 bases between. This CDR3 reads CSAPHDTQYF. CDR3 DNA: TGCAGTGCTCCGCACGATACGCAGTATTTT.